What follows describes a single T cell receptor beta chain. This clonotype appeared many times. The antigen it recognizes is unknown. Base qualities were left out, and no much larger clone turns up one base away. This sample is drawn from a study of T cells in Graves' hyperthyroidism and ophthalmopathy (dated by TCRdb to between 2017 and 2020). Turning to the overall study: TCR V-J signatures able to tell the groups apart were searched for in a discovery cohort of more than 90 patients, of whom fewer than 45 had Graves' ophthalmopathy and 57 had stable Graves' hyperthyroidism. An independent validation cohort of fewer than 20 hyperthyroidism patients and about 15 patients who later progressed to ophthalmopathy tested prospective prediction of ophthalmopathy. For training and testing, the approximately 97 patients in the discovery cohort were randomly divided in a 7:3 ratio. In addition, the study compared T-cell repertoires in thyroid tissue and in blood from six Graves' hyperthyroidism patients. Once sampling was done, hyperthyroidism patients were given methimazole at a starting dose of 30 mg daily, whereas ophthalmopathy patients were given high-dose intravenous methylprednisolone. The paper reports TCR Vbeta CDR3 sequencing of some 140 peripheral blood samples: approximately 41 ophthalmopathy, roughly 80 hyperthyroidism and around 17 progressor patients.

Summary of the overall study and its limitations: A model built on a 13 V-J signature distinguished ophthalmopathy from stable hyperthyroidism, reaching approximately 89% sensitivity and around 82% specificity in cross-validation and 80%/75% in testing. Most expanded thyroid clonotypes (frequency above 0.001) were also found in blood, which suggests that blood repertoires may mirror thyroid immune responses. In validation, the model predicted progression to ophthalmopathy with over 65% sensitivity and approximately 74% specificity, a median of 6.5 months before onset. Sample size was not statistically predetermined, and blinding of investigators to group allocation was not performed.

Taken from cysteine to phenylalanine, the CDR3 has 13 residues. Just CDR3 DNA is preserved here, 39 bases in frame from base 1. At the junction V is shortened by 5 bases and J by 9 bases, with 16 bases in between. The germline V gene encodes CDR1 KGHDR and CDR2 SFDVKD. Any patient with an uncontrolled infection, another autoimmune disease, pregnancy or lactation was excluded. Diagnoses relied on clinical symptoms, serum thyroxine and TRAb, thyroid ultrasound and orbital computed tomography. Trizol reagent was used to extract total RNA, and RNA quality was then checked on an Agilent 2100 Bioanalyzer. Amplification of TCR beta CDR3 regions was carried out from RNA transcripts. The TCR CDR3 was subjected to a first round of RT-PCR using the HTBI primer set and the Qiagen OneStep RT-PCR kit. A second multiplex PCR round built the libraries, followed by size selection and purification. Libraries were sequenced paired-end with 100 bp reads on an Illumina HiSeq2000. On the study's bioinformatics: SOAPnuke was used to process the raw data, throwing out any read that contained adapters or uncalled bases, had a mean Phred below 15, or lacked an exact constant-primer or identifier match. COPE v1.2.5 was used to merge high-quality paired reads, and clonotypes were defined as unique nucleotide sequences. Clonotypes were aligned to IMGT TRBV, TRBD and TRBJ reference segments using MiTCR v1.1. The analysis included only V-J combinations with a frequency above 0.0001, which together covered around 99% of the repertoires. A TCS score was defined as the ratio of F50 (clonal expansion) to E x V (chaos), with BLOSUM62-based TCRdist applied between CDR3 peptides within each V-J. Welch's t-statistics and random forest reduced fewer than 600 V-J features to 13, which were used in a naive Bayes classifier (R e1071). The Morisita-Horn index was used to measure how similar the thyroid and blood repertoires were. The public reads were run again by TCRdb, first through fastp at Q25 and then through MiXCR, and only productive beta chains were kept. Rows are combined by CDR3 protein, so each entry shows the most common genes and DNA. None of the V and J calls come from the authors' own analysis; TCRdb made them. The sample has 500,000 to 600,000 distinct CDR3 sequences on record, around 46% of them singletons. The leading ten clones occupy roughly 19% of the sample.

This TCR was recovered from an adult woman with Graves' disease, either hyperthyroidism or ophthalmopathy (not recorded which). The sequencing sample was made of peripheral blood or thyroid tissue (not recorded which). Recombination connected TRBV24-1 to TRBJ2-7; the D gene assignment is ambiguous. The CDR3 reads CATSAKAGSVQYF. The nucleotide sequence reads TGTGCCACCAGTGCCAAAGCCGGGTCTGTGCAGTACTTC.